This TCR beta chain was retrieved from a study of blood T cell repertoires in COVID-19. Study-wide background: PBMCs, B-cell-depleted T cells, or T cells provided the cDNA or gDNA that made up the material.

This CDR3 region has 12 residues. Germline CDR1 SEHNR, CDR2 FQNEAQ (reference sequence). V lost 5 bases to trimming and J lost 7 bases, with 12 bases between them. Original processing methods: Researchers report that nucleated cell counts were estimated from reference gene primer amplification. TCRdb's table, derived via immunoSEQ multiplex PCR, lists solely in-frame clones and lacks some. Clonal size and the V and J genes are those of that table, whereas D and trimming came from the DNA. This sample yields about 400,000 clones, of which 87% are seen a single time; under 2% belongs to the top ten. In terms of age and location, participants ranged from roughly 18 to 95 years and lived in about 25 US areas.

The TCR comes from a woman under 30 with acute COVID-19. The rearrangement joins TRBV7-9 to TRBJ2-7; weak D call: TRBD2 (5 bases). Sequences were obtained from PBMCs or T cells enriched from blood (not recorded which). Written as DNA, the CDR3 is TGTGCCAGCAGCCAGACGAGCGGTGAGCAGTACTTC. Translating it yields CASSQTSGEQYF.